The 9 T cell receptor beta chains below were found in one sample sequenced in a study of immune cell composition in non-small cell lung cancer. Normal lung sampling was at least 3 cm from the tumour, as distant as possible. Sequencing used immunoSEQ multiplex PCR; TCRdb keeps in-frame clones, though not all of them. The table lists approximately 1,000 clones, approximately 80% of them singletons. Sample: non-adjacent lung tissue. All receptors derive from a human donor with non-small cell lung cancer.

Turning to this clone: The sample carries other DNA sequences with the same CDR3. J is TRBJ1-2 and V is TRBV18; D possibly corresponds to TRBD1 (5 bases). Trimming cost V 2 bases and J 3 bases, with 10 bases left between them. The germline gives CDR1 KGHSH, CDR2 LQKENI. This CDR3 has 14 residues. The CDR3 region is CASSPTGQDYGYTF. The CDR3 DNA reads as TGTGCCAGCTCACCAACCGGACAAGACTATGGCTACACCTTC.

This clone occurred a few times. The V gene is TRBV4-1, the J gene TRBJ1-6; D not resolved. This CDR3 is built from 12 residues. Germline V lookup: CDR1 MGHRA, CDR2 YSYEKL. V lost 4 bases and J 9 bases, leaving 7 bases between the germline ends. The CDR3 region is CASSLLGSPLHF. As DNA, the CDR3 is TGCGCCAGCAGCCTCCTGGGTTCACCCCTCCACTTT.

The rearrangement uses TRBV9 and TRBJ2-2; TRBD2 might be the D (7 bases). The CDR3 has 13 residues. Deletions cut 5 bases from V and 8 bases from J, with 13 bases between. The germline CDR1 and CDR2 sequences are SGDLS and YYNGEE. CDR3 bases: TGTGCCAGCAGGATAGGGGGGGCTGGGGAGCTGTTTTTT. This codes for CASRIGGAGELFF.

In this sample, this clone turned up once. The CDR3 nucleotides are TGTGCCAGCTCACCAGAAAGGGGTAGGGGTCAGCCCCAGCATTTT. It yields the protein CASSPERGRGQPQHF. The chain employs TRBV18 and TRBJ1-5, with a weak D call TRBD1 (5 bases). CDR1 is KGHSH and CDR2 is LQKENI in the germline V gene. Trimming stripped 2 bases from V and 6 bases from J, with 14 bases between. This CDR3 region has 15 residues.

The rearrangement joins TRBV28 to TRBJ2-5; 7 bases fit TRBD1. V trimming: 7 bases; J trimming: 1 base; junction bases outside the gene matches: 15. The CDR3 has 17 amino acids. Germline values: CDR1 MDHEN, CDR2 SYDVKM. The CDR3 loop reads CASTPRVWDSLQETQYF. CDR3 coding DNA: TGTGCCAGCACCCCTAGGGTATGGGACAGCCTCCAAGAGACCCAGTACTTC.

The rearrangement links TRBV7-6 to TRBJ2-3; TRBD2 is a possible D gene (6 bases). This CDR3 spans 16 amino acids. V dropped 4 bases and J dropped 3 bases, with 17 bases sitting between them. In germline, CDR1 is SGHVS, CDR2 FNYEAQ. The CDR3: CASSSRRGGGTDTQYF. CDR3 sequence (DNA): TGTGCCAGCAGCTCCAGGCGGGGTGGGGGGACAGATACGCAGTATTTT.

This chain uses TRBV29-1 with TRBJ1-1; TRBD1 matches at 7 bases. Trimming cost V 1 base and J 7 bases; bases outside gene matches: 6. The germline CDR1 and CDR2 sequences are SQVTM and ANQGSEA. The CDR3 is 13 amino acids. Here the CDR3 DNA reads TGCAGCGTTGAAGGGGGACAGTACTTTGAAGCTTTCTTT. Translation: CSVEGGQYFEAFF.

The gene calls are TRBV6-9 and TRBJ2-7, with 11 nucleotides matching TRBD2. The CDR3 consists of 15 residues. Germline V gene sequence: CDR1 MNHGY, CDR2 SVAAGI. V lost 6 bases to trimming and J lost 3 bases; unmatched junction nucleotides: 7. Here the CDR3 reads CASRPGLAEIYEQYF. The CDR3 DNA reads TGTGCCAGCAGACCGGGACTAGCGGAGATCTACGAGCAGTACTTC.

The chain uses TRBV5-1 and TRBJ1-4, with no clear D. V lost 2 bases and J 1 base, leaving 6 bases between the germline ends. CDR3 size: 14 residues. CDR1 is SGHRS and CDR2 is YFSETQ in the germline V gene. CDR3 sequence reads: CASSFTGTNEKLFF. As DNA, the CDR3 is TGCGCCAGCAGCTTCACGGGAACTAATGAAAAACTGTTTTTT.